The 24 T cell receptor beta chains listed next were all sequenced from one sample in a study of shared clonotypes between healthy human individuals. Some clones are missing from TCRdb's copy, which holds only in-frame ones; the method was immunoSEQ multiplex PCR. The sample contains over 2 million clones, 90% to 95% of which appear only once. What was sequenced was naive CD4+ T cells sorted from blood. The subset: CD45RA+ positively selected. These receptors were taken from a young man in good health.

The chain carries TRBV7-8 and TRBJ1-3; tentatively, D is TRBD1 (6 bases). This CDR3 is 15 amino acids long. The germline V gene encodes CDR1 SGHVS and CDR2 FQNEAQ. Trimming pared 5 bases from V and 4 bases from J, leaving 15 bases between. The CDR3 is CASSVTGMGGNTIYF. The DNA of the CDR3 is TGTGCCAGCAGCGTAACAGGGATGGGCGGAAACACCATATATTTT.

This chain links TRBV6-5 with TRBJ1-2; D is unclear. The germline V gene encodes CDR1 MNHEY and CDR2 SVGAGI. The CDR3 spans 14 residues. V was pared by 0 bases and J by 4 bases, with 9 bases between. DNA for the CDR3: TGTGCCAGCAGTTACTCTGATGGAATCTATGGCTACACCTTC. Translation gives CASSYSDGIYGYTF.

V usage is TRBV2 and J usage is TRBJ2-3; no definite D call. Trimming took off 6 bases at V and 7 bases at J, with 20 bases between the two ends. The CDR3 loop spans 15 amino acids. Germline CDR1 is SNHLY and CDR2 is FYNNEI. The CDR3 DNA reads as TGTGCCAGCAGATTAACACCTCCCAACGGAAATACGCAGTATTTT. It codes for CASRLTPPNGNTQYF.

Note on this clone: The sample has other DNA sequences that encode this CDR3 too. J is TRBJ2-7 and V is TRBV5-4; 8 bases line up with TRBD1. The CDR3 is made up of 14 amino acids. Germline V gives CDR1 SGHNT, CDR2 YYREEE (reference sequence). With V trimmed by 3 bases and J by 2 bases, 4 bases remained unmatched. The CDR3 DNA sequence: TGTGCCAGCAGCTCGCCGGACAGGGCCTACGAGCAGTACTTC. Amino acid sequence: CASSSPDRAYEQYF.

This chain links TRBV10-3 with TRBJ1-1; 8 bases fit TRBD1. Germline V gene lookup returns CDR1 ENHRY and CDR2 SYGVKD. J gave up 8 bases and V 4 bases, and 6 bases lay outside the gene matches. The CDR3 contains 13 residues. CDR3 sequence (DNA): TGTGCCATCAGTGGGACCGGGACAGGCGAAGCTTTCTTT. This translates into CAISGTGTGEAFF.

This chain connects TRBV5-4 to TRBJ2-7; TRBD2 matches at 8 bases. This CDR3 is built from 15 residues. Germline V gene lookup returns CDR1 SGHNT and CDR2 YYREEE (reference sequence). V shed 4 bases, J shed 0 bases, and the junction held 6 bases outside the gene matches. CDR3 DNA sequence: TGTGCCAGCAGCGTGTCTAGCGGGCACTCCTACGAGCAGTACTTC. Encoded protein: CASSVSSGHSYEQYF.

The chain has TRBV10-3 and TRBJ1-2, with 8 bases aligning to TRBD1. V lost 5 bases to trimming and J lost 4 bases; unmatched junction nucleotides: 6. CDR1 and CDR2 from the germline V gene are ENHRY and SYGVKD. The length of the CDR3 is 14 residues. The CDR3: CAISPDREPYGYTF. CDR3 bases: TGTGCCATCAGTCCGGACAGGGAGCCCTATGGCTACACCTTC.

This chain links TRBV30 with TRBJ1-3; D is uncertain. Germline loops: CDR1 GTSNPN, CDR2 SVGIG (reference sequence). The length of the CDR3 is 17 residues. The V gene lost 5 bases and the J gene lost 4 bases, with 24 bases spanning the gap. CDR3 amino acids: CAWEPYFEKKAGNTIYF. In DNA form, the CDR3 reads TGTGCCTGGGAGCCCTACTTCGAGAAGAAGGCGGGAAACACCATATATTTT.

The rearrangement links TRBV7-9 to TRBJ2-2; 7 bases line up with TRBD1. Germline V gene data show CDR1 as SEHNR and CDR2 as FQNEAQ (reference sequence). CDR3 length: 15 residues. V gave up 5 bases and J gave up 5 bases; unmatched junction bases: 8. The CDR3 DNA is TGTGCCAGCAGCCCCGACAGGGTCTGGACCGGGGAGCTGTTTTTT. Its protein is CASSPDRVWTGELFF.

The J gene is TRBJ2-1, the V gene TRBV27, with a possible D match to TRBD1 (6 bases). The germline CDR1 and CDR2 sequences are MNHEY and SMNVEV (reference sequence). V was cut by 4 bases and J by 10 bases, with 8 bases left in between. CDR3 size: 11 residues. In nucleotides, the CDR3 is TGTGCCAGCAGTTCAAGGGGGGAGCAGTTCTTC. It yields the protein CASSSRGEQFF.

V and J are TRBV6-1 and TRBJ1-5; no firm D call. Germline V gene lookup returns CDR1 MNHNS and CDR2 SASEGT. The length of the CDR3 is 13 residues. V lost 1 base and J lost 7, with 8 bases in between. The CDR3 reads CASSEVGRQPQHF. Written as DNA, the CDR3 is TGTGCCAGCAGTGAAGTTGGGAGACAGCCCCAGCATTTT.

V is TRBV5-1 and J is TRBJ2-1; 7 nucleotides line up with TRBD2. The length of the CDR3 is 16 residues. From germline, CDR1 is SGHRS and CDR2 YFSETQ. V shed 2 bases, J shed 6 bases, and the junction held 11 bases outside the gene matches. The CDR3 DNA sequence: TGCGCCAGCAGCTTCAGCTCTAGCGGTGGGGGCAATGAGCAGTTCTTC. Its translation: CASSFSSSGGGNEQFF.

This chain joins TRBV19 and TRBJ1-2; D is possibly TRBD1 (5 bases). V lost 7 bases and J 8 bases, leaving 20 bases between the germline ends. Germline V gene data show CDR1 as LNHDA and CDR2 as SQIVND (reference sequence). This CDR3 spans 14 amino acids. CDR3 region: CASTPGQGRKGYTF. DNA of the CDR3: TGTGCCAGTACCCCTGGGCAGGGCAGAAAGGGCTACACCTTC.

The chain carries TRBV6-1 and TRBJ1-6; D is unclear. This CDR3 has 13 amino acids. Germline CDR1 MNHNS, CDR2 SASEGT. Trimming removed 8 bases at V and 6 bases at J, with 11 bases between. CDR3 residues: CASRSQFNSPLHF. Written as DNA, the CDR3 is TGTGCCAGCCGGAGTCAGTTTAATTCACCCCTCCACTTT.

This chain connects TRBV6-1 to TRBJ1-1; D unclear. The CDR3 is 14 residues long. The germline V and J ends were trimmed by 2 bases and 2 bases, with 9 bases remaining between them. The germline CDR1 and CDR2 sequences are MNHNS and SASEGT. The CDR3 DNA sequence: TGTGCCAGCAGTGAAAAAGGGATCAACACTGAAGCTTTCTTT. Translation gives CASSEKGINTEAFF.

CDR3 amino acids: CASSMTFLGETQYF. The CDR3 DNA follows: TGTGCCAGTAGTATGACATTTCTTGGGGAGACCCAGTACTTC. The chain combines TRBV19 with TRBJ2-5, with D hard to call. Germline CDR1 is LNHDA and CDR2 is SQIVND (reference sequence). The CDR3 covers 14 residues. With 3 bases removed from V and 5 bases from J, the gap between germline ends came to 13 bases. The entire variable domain, with the rest obtained from reference TRBV19 and TRBJ2-5, is as follows: DGGITQSPKYLFRKEGQNVTLSCEQNLNHDAMYWYRQDPGQGLRLIYYSQIVNDFQKGDIAEGYSVSREKKESFPLTVTSAQKNPTAFYLCASSMTFLGETQYFGPGTRLLVL.

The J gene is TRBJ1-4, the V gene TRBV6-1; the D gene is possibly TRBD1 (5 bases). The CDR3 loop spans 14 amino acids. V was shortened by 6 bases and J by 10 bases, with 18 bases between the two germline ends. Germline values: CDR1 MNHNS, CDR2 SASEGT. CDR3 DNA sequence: TGTGCCAGCAGATCAGGACAAAGCGGGGGAAAACTGTTTTTT. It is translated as CASRSGQSGGKLFF.

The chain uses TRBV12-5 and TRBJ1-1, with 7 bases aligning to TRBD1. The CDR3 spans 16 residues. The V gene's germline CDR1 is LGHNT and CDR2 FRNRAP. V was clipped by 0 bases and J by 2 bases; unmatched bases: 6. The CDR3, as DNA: TGTGCTAGTGGTTTGGTACATGGGACAGCTAACACTGAAGCTTTCTTT. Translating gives CASGLVHGTANTEAFF.

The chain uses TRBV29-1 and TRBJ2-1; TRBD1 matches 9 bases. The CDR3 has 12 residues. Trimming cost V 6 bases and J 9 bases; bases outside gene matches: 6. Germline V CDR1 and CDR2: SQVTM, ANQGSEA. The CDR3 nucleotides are TGCAGCGTAGGACAGGGGACGGGTGAGCAGTTCTTC. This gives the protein CSVGQGTGEQFF.

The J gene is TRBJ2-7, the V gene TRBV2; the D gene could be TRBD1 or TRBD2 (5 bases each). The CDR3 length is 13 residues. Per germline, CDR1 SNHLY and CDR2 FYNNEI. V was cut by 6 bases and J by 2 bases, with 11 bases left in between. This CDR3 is CASRGDGAYEQYF. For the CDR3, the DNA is TGTGCCAGCAGGGGGGACGGAGCCTACGAGCAGTACTTC.

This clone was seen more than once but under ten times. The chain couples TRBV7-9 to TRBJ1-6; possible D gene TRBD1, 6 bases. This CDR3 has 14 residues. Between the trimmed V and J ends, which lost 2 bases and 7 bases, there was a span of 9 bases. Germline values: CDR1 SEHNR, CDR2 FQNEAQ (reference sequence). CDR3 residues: CASSLTGQNSPLHF. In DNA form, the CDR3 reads TGTGCCAGCAGCTTAACAGGGCAAAATTCACCCCTCCACTTT.

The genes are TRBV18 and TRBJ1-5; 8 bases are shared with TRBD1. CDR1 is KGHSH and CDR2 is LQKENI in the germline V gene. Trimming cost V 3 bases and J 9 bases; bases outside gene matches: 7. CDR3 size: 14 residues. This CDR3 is CASSPGTGGGPQHF. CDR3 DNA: TGTGCCAGCTCACCTGGGACAGGAGGAGGGCCCCAGCATTTT. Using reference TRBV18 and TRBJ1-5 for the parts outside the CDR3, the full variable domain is NAGVMQNPRHLVRRRGQEARLRCSPMKGHSHVYWYRQLPEEGLKFMVYLQKENIIDESGMPKERFSAEFPKEGPSILRIQQVVRGDSAAYFCASSPGTGGGPQHFGDGTRLSIL.

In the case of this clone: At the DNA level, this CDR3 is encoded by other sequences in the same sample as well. The CDR3 nucleotides read TGTGCCAGCAGTCCCTATCGCGACACGAACACTGAAGCTTTCTTT. Translated, it gives CASSPYRDTNTEAFF. The gene calls are TRBV27 and TRBJ1-1; D uncertain. The V gene's germline CDR1 is MNHEY and CDR2 SMNVEV (reference sequence). The CDR3 consists of 15 residues. Between the trimmed V and J ends, which lost 5 bases and 1 base, there was a span of 14 bases.

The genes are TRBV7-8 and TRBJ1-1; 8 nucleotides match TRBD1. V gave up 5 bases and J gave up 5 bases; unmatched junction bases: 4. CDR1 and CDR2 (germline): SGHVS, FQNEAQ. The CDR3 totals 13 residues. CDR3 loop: CASSIRGQTEAFF. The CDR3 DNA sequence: TGTGCCAGCAGCATCAGGGGGCAGACTGAAGCTTTCTTT.